The TCR beta chain under discussion was sequenced for a study of T-cell memory formation after mild COVID-19. Study-wide points: Clones contracting over day 15 to 85 were CD4/CD8 balanced, with later expanders leaning CD4+.

The CDR3 length is 14 residues. Germline values: CDR1 LGHDT, CDR2 YNNKEL (reference sequence). V was pared by 5 bases and J by 4 bases, with 7 bases of the junction left unmatched. TCRdb recomputed calls from the 5' RACE reads with MiXCR, one row per CDR3 protein. The sample carries tens of thousands of distinct CDR3 sequences, over 6.5% recorded once. This clonotype was picked up a small number of times. Its matching antigen is unknown. The sequenced material came from PBMCs or a T cell subset sorted from them (not recorded which). This receptor was obtained from an adult who had mild COVID-19 (a few samples of this study predate the infection). Cell type and time point are not known. This rearrangement joins TRBV3-1 to TRBJ2-5, with TRBD1 matching 7 bases. The CDR3 DNA reads TGTGCCAGCAGCTCGACAGGGAGTATAGAGACCCAGTACTTC. It translates to CASSSTGSIETQYF.